This T cell receptor beta chain was observed in a study of blood T cell repertoires in COVID-19. This study enrolled people aged roughly 18 to 90 from 20 to 25 US geographic areas. Membership in each cohort depended on participant-reported clinical history. Assay used: immunoSEQ multiplex PCR; TCRdb lists only in-frame clones, some missing. This table has some 290,000 clones, approximately 91% appearing once. Trimming stripped 6 bases from V and 0 bases from J, with 12 bases between. Germline V gives CDR1 MDHEN, CDR2 SYDVKM. This CDR3 contains 15 residues. The J gene is TRBJ1-5, the V gene TRBV28; no reliable D call. The sequenced material came from PBMCs or T cells enriched from blood (not recorded which). The sequence came from a woman in her thirties or forties with acute COVID-19. Here the CDR3 DNA reads TGTGCCAGCAGCCTTTTGGAGTATAGCAATCAGCCCCAGCATTTT. This gives the protein CASSLLEYSNQPQHF. Together with reference TRBV28 and TRBJ1-5, the CDR3 gives the full variable domain: DVKVTQSSRYLVKRTGEKVFLECVQDMDHENMFWYRQDPGLGLRLIYFSYDVKMKEKGDIPEGYSVSREKKERFSLILESASTNQTSMYLCASSLLEYSNQPQHFGDGTRLSIL.